The present T cell receptor beta chain was sequenced within a study of cytomegalovirus exposure and HLA in healthy donors. Overall study results and limits: There was a cluster of highly shared sequence variants that was likely a sequencing artifact. Looking again later, the authors saw that most CMV-associated TCR beta chains seemed HLA-restricted.

PCR employed 60 Vbeta and 13 Jbeta primers. Data came from immunoSEQ multiplex PCR; TCRdb stores just in-frame clones and leaves some out. The sample records about 120,000 clones, around 81% being singletons. Germline V gene data show CDR1 as MGHRA and CDR2 as YSYEKL. With 0 bases clipped from V and 4 bases from J, the junction kept 6 bases outside the gene matches. This CDR3 region has 18 residues. This clone was detected only once. Antigen specificity is unknown. The specimen sequenced was PBMCs. The chain links TRBV4-1 to TRBJ2-3; the match to TRBD2 covers 14 bases. This sequence was found in a woman in her 30s in good health and CMV-seronegative. The CDR3 loop is CASSQDLGLAGGPDTQYF. The CDR3 region has the DNA TGCGCCAGCAGCCAAGATCTCGGACTAGCGGGAGGACCAGATACGCAGTATTTT.